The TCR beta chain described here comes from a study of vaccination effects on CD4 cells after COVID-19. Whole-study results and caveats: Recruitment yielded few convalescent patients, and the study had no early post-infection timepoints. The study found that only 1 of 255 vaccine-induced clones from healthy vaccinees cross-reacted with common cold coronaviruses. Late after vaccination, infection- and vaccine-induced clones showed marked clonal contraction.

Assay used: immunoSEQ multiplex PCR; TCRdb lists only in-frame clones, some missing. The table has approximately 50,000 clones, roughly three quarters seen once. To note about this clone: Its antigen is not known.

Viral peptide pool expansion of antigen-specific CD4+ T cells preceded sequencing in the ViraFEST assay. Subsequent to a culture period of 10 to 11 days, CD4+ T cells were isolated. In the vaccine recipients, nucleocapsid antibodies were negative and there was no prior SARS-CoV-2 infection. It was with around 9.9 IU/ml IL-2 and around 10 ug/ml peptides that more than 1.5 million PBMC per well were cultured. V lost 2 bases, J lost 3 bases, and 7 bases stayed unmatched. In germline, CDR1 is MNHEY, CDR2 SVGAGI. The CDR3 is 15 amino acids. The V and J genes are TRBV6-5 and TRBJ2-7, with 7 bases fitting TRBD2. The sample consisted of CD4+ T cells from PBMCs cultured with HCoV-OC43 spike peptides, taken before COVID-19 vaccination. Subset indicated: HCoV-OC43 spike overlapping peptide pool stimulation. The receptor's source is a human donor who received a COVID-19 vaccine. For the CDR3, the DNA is TGTGCCAGCAGTTACGGCCAGGGAGGGAACTACGAGCAGTACGTC. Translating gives CASSYGQGGNYEQYV.